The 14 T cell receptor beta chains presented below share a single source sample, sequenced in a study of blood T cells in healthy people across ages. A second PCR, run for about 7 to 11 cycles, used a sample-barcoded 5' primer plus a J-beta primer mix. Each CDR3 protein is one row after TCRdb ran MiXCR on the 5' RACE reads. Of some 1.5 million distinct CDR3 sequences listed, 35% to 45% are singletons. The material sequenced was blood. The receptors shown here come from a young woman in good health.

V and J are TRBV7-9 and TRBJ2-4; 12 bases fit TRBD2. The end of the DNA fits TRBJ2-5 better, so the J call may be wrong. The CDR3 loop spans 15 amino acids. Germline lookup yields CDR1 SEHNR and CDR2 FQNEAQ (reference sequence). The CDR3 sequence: CASSFRLAGAETQYF. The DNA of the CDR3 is TGTGCCAGCAGCTTCAGACTAGCGGGAGCAGAGACCCAGTACTTC.

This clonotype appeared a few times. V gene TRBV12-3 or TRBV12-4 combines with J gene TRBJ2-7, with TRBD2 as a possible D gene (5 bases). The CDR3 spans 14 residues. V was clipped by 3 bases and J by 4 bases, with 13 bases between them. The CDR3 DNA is TGTGCCAGCAGTTTTGGCAGGACTGATTACGAGCAGTACTTC. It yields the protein CASSFGRTDYEQYF.

CDR3 amino acids: CASSGFGFYEQYF. The CDR3 DNA reads as TGTGCCAGCAGCGGGTTTGGATTCTACGAGCAGTACTTC. The rearrangement uses TRBV7-2 and TRBJ2-7; the D is unclear. The V gene lost 5 bases and the J gene lost 3 bases, with 11 bases spanning the gap. CDR1 SGHTA and CDR2 FQGNSA come from the germline V gene. The CDR3 runs to 13 residues. Full variable domain (missing parts from reference TRBV7-2 and TRBJ2-7): GAGVSQSPSNKVTEKGKDVELRCDPISGHTALYWYRQSLGQGLEFLIYFQGNSAPDKSGLPSDRFSAERTGGSVSTLTIQRTQQEDSAVYLCASSGFGFYEQYFGPGTRLTVT.

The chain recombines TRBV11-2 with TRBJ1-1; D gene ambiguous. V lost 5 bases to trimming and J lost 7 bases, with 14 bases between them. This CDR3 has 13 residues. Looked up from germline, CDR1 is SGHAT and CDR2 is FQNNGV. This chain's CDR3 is CASSPYAKDEAFF. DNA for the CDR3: TGTGCCAGCAGCCCCTACGCCAAGGATGAAGCTTTCTTT.

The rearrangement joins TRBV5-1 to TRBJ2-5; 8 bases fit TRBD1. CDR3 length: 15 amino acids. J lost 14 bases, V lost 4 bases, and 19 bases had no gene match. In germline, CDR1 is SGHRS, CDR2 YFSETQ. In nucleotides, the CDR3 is TGCGCCAGCAGCCTCCGGGACAGGCTGTCCTACGAGCATTACTTC. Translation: CASSLRDRLSYEHYF.

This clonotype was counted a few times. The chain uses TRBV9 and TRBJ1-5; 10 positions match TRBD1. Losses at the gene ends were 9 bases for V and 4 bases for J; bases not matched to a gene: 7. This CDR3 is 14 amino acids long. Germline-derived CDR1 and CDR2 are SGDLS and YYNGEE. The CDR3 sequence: CANHRDRGNQPQHF. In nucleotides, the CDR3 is TGTGCCAATCACCGGGACAGGGGAAATCAGCCCCAGCATTTT.

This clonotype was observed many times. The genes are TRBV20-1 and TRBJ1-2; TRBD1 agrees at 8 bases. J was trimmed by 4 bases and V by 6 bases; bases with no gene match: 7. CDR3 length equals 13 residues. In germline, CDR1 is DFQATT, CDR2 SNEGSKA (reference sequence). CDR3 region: CSADRGMSYGYTF. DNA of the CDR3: TGCAGTGCAGACAGGGGAATGTCCTATGGCTACACCTTC.

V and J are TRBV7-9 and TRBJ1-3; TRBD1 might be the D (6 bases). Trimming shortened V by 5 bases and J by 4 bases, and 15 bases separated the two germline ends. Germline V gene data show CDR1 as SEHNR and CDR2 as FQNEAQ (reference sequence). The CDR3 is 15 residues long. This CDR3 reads CASSQQGTSGNTIYF. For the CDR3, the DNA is TGTGCCAGCAGCCAGCAGGGGACTTCAGGAAACACCATATATTTT.

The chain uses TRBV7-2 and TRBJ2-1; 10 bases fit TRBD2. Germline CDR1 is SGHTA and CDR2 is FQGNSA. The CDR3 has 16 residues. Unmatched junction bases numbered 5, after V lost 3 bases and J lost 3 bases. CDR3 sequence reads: CASSLPGLASYNEQFF. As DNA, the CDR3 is TGTGCCAGCAGCTTGCCGGGACTAGCGAGCTACAATGAGCAGTTCTTC.

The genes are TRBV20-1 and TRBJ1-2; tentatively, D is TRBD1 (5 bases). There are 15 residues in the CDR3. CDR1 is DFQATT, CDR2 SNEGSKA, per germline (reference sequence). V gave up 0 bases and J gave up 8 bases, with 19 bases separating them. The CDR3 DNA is TGCAGTGCTAGAGATACGGACATCGCCGATGGGGGCTACACCTTC. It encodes CSARDTDIADGGYTF.

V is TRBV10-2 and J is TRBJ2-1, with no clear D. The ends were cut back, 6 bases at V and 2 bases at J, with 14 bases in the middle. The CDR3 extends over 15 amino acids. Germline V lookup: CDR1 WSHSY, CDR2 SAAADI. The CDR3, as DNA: TGCGCCAGCAGCCTGACCGGCATCACCTACAATGAGCAGTTCTTC. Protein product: CASSLTGITYNEQFF.

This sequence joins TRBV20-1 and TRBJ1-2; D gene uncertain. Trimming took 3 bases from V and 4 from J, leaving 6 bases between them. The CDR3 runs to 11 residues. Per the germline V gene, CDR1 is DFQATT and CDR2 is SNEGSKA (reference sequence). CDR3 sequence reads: CSASIRYGYTF. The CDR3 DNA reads TGCAGTGCTAGTATCCGCTATGGCTACACCTTC.

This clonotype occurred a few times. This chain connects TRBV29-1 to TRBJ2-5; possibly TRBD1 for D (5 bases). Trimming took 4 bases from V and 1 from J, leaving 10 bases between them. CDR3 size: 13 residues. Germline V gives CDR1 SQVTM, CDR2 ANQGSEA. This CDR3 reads CSVVLQVQETQYF. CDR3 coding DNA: TGCAGCGTTGTTTTACAGGTCCAAGAGACCCAGTACTTC.

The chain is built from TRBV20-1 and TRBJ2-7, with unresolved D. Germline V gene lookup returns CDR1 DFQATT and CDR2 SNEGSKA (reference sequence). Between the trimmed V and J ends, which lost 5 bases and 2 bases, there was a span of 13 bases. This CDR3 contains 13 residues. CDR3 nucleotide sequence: TGCAGTGCTCTTTGGTCTGGGACCTACGAGCAGTACTTC. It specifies CSALWSGTYEQYF.